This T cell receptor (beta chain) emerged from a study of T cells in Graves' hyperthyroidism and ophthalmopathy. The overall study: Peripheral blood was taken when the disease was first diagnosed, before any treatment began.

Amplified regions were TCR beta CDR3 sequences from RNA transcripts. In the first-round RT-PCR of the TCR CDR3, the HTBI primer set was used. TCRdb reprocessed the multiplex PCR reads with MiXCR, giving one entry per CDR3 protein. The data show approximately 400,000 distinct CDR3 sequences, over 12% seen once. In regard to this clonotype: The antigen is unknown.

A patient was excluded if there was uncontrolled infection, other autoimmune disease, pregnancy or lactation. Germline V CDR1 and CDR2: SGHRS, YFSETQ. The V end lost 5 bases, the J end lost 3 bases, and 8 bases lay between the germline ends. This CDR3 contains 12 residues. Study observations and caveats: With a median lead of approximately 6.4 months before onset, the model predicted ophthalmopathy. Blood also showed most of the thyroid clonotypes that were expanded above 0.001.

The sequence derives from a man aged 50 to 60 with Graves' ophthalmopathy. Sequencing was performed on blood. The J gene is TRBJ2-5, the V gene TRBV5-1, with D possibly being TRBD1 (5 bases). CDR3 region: CASRMTEETQYF. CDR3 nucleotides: TGCGCCAGCAGGATGACAGAAGAGACCCAGTACTTC.